This note documents a single T cell receptor (beta chain) sequence. A read error may explain this, as a much larger clone is one base away. The patients had localized lung adenocarcinoma, a non-small cell subtype. V lost 5 bases and J lost 13, with 18 bases in between. Germline CDR1 is DFQATT and CDR2 is SNEGSKA (reference sequence). The CDR3 runs to 12 residues. TCRdb reprocessed the PCR reads with MiXCR, giving one entry per CDR3 protein. The table includes some 16,000 distinct CDR3 sequences, around 52% detected once. This sample is drawn from a study of CD4 and CD8 cells across lung adenocarcinoma regions.

The TCR originated in a female donor with lung adenocarcinoma. The CD4 and CD8 labels of this study may be unreliable. Material: CD8+ T cells from the center of a lung tumor. The chain links TRBV20-1 to TRBJ2-1, with a weak D call TRBD1 (6 bases). CDR3 protein: CSAEQGEETQFF. The CDR3 nucleotides read TGCAGTGCTGAACAGGGCGAAGAGACCCAGTTCTTC.